This TCR beta chain was captured by sequencing in a study of response to subunit inactivated influenza vaccine. Findings and caveats of the study: T cells newly recruited by each seasonal influenza vaccination are few, the authors suggested.

The germline V gene encodes CDR1 DFQATT and CDR2 SNEGSKA (reference sequence). With V trimmed by 1 base and J by 5 bases, 8 bases remained unmatched. CDR3 length: 16 residues. This clonotype was picked up a small number of times. Its target is not known. TCRdb reanalysed the RT-PCR reads using MiXCR and keeps one entry per CDR3 protein. The sample consists of around 570,000 distinct CDR3 sequences, about 7.6% of them appearing once. This sequence originates from a man between 50 and 75 years old who received an inactivated influenza vaccine. The chain employs TRBV20-1 and TRBJ2-5, with TRBD2 matching over 12 bases. The sample here was PBMCs from blood, taken roughly 24 months after vaccination. CDR3 in amino acids: CSARAWTSGNGETQYF. CDR3 nucleotide sequence: TGCAGTGCTAGAGCCTGGACTAGCGGGAACGGGGAGACCCAGTACTTC.